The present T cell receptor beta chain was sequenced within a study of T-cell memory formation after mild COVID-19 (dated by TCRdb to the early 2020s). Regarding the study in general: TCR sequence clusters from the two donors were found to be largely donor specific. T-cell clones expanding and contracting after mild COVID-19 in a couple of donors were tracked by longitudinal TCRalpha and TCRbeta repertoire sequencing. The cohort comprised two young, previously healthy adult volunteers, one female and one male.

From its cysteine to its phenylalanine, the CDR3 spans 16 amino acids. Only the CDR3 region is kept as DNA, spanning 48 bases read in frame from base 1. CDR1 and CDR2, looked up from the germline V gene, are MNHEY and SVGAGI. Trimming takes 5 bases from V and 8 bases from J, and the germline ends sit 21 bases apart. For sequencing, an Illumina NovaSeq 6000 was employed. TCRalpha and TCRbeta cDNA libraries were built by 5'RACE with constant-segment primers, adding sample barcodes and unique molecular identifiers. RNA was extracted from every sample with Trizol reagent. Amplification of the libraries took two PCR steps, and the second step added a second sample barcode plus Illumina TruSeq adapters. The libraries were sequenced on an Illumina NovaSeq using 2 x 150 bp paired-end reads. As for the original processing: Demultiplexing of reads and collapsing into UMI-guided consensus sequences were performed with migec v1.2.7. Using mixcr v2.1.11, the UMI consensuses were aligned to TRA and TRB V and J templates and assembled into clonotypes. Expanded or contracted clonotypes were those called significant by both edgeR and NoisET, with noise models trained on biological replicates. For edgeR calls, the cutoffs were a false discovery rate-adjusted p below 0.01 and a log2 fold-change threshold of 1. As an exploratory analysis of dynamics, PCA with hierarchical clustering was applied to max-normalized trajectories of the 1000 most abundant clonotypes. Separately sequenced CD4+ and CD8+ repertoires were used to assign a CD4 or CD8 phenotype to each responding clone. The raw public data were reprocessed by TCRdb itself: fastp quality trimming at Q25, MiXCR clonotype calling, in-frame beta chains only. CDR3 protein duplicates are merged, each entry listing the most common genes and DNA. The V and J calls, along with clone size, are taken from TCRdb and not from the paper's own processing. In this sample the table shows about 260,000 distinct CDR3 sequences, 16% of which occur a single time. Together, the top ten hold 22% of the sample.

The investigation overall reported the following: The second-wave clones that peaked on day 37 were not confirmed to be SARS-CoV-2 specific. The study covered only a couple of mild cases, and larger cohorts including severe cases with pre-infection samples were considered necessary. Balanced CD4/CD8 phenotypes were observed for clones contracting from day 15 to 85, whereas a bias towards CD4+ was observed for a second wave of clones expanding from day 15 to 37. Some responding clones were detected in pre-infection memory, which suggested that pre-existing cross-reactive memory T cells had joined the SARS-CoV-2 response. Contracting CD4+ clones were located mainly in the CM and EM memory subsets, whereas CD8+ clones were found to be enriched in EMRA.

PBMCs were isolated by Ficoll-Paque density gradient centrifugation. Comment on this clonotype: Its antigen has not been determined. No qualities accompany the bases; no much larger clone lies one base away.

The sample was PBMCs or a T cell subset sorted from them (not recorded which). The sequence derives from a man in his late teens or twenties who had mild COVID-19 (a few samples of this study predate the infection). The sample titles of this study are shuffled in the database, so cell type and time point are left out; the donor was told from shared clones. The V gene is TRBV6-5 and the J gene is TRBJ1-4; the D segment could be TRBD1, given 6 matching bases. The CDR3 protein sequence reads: CASSTIPQGSKEKLFF. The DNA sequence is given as TGTGCCAGCAGTACCATTCCACAGGGAAGCAAAGAAAAACTGTTTTTT.